This TCR beta chain was sequenced in a study of shared clonotypes between healthy human individuals. Investigators spread the genomic DNA of each subset evenly over several immunoSEQ plates. Template for every sorted-subset replicate PCR totaled 150 to 250 ng DNA, around 32,000 T cell genomes. TCRdb's copy holds only in-frame clones and misses some; the assay was immunoSEQ multiplex PCR. The sample has about 1.1 million clones, 75% to 80% seen once. This clone was seen once. Sequencing input: memory CD4+ T cells from PBMCs. Subset denoted: CD45RA-negative fraction. This TCR derives from a man aged 18 to 30 in good health. Some clones in this sample may be carry-over from other donors' samples.

CDR3 region: CASSFQGTAHYGYTF. The CDR3 nucleotides read TGTGCCAGCAGCTTCCAGGGGACTGCCCACTATGGCTACACCTTC. The chain couples TRBV5-5 to TRBJ1-2, with a weak D call TRBD1 (6 bases). CDR1 SGHKS and CDR2 YYEKEE come from the germline V gene (reference sequence). The CDR3 contains 15 residues. V shed 2 bases and J shed 3 bases, with 14 bases lying between them.